This T cell receptor (beta chain) was recorded in a study of neurological immune-mediated disorders. Germline CDR1 KGHSH, CDR2 LQKENI. This CDR3 spans 14 amino acids. V lost 3 bases and J lost 8, with 14 bases in between. The cDNA was produced through 5'RACE with 10-nucleotide random UMIs. A single record per CDR3 protein comes from TCRdb applying MiXCR to the 5' RACE reads. The sample holds roughly 100,000 distinct CDR3 sequences, around 3.3% seen once. Comments on this clonotype: What it binds is not known.

General study findings and limits: Among 34 multiple sclerosis patients, phylogenetic grouping put the repertoires of 18 into a single related-CDR3 cluster, a possible signature.

The sequenced material came from PBMCs. V is TRBV18 and J is TRBJ2-1; D perhaps matches TRBD2 (5 bases). This sequence was found in a woman younger than 30 with multiple sclerosis. The CDR3 reads CASSPPIAGDEQFF. CDR3 nucleotide sequence: TGTGCCAGCTCACCTCCAATCGCGGGTGATGAGCAGTTCTTC.